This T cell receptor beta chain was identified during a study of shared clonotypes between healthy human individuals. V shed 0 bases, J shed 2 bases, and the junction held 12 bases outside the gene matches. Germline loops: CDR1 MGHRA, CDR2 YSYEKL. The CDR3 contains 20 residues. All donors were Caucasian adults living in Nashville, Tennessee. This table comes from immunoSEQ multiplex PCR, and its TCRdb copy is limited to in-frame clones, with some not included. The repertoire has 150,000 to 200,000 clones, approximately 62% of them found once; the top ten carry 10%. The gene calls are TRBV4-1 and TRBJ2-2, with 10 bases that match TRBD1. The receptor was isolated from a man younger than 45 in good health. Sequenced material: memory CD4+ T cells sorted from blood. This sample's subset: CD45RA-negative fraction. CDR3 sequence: CASSQDPPSRDRGNTGELFF. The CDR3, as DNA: TGCGCCAGCAGCCAAGACCCCCCTTCCCGGGACAGGGGTAACACCGGGGAGCTGTTTTTT.